This TCR beta chain was observed in a study of blood T cell repertoires in COVID-19. The wider study: From the United States, Italy and Spain came samples of acute and convalescent COVID-19.

Per the original methods: Counts of nucleated cells, estimated from reference gene primer amplification, were obtained. Generated by immunoSEQ multiplex PCR, the TCRdb table keeps only in-frame clones and is missing some. Clonal size and the V and J genes are those of that table, whereas D and trimming came from the DNA. In the table there are about 320,000 clones, less than 85% of which are singletons. This clone was recorded many times. CDR3 size: 16 residues. Between the trimmed V and J ends, which lost 2 bases and 0 bases, there was a span of 11 bases. Germline V gene lookup returns CDR1 SEHNR and CDR2 FQNEAQ (reference sequence). Participants spanned ages about 18 to 90 years and resided in around 25 US areas.

This rearrangement joins TRBV7-9 to TRBJ1-3; D not resolved. The receptor was derived from a woman in her twenties or thirties who had been exposed to COVID-19. The sequencing input was PBMCs or T cells enriched from blood (not recorded which). In DNA form, the CDR3 reads TGTGCCAGCAGCTTAATCCGGGGTTTCTCTGGAAACACCATATATTTT. This encodes CASSLIRGFSGNTIYF.